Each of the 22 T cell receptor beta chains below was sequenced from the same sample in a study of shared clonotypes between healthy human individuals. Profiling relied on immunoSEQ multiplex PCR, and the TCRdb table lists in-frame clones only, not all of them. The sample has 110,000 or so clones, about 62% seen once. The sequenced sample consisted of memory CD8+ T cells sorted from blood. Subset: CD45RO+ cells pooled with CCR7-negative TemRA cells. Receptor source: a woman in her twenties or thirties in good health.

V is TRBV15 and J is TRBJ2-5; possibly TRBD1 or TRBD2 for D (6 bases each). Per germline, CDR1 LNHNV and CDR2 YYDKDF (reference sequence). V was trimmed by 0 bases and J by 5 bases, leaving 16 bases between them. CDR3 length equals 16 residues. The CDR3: CATSRDVLEGGETQYF. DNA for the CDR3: TGTGCCACCAGCAGAGATGTACTAGAAGGGGGGGAGACCCAGTACTTC.

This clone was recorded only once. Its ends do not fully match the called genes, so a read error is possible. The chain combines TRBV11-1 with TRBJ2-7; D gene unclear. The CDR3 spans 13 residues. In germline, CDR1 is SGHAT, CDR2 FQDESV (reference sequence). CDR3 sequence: CASSLGTSDEQYF. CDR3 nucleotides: TGTGCCAGCAGCTTAGGGACCTCCGACGAGCAGTACTTC.

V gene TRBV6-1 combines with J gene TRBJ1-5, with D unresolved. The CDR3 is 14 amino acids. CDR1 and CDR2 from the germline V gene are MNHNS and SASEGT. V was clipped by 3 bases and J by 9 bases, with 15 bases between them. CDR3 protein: CASSDSAESGPQHF. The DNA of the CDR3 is TGTGCCAGCAGTGACTCAGCTGAATCGGGGCCCCAGCATTTT.

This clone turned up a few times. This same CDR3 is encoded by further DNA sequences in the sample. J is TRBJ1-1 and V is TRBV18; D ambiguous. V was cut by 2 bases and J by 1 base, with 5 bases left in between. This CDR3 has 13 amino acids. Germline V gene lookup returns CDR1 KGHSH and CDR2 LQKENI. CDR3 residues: CASSPRQNTEAFF. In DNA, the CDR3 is TGTGCCAGCTCACCAAGACAGAACACTGAAGCTTTCTTT.

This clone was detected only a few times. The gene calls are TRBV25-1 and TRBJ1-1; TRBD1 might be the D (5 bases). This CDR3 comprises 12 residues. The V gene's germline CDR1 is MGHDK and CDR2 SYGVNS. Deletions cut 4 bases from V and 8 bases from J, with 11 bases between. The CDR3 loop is CASSVQGEEAFF. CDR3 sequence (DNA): TGTGCCAGCAGTGTTCAGGGTGAGGAAGCTTTCTTT.

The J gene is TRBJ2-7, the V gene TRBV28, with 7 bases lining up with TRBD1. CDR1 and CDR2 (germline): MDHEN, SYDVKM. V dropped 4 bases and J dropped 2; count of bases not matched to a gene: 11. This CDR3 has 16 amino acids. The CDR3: CASSSLQRTGAYEQYF. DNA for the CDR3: TGTGCCAGCAGTTCACTACAGCGGACAGGTGCCTACGAGCAGTACTTC.

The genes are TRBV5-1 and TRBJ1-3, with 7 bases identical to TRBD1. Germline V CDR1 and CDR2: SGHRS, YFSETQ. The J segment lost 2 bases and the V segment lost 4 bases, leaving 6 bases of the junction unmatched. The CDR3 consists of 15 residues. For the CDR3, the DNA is TGCGCCAGCAGCCCTGAGACAGGGACTGGAAACACCATATATTTT. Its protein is CASSPETGTGNTIYF.

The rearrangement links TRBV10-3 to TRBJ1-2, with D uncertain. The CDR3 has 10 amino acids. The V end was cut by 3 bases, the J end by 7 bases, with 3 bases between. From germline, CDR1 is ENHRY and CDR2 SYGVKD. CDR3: CAISDGGYTF. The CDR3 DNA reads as TGTGCCATCAGTGACGGTGGCTACACCTTC.

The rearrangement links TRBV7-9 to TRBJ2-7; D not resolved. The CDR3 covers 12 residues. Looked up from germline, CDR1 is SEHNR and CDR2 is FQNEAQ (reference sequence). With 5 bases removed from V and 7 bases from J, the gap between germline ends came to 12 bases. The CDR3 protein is CASSPYIEEQYF. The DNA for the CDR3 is TGTGCCAGCAGCCCCTACATTGAGGAGCAGTACTTC.

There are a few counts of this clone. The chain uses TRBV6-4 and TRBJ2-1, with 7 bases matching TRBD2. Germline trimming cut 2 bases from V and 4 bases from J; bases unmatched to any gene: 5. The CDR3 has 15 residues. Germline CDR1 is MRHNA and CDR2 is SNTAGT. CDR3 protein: CASSDTTGGYNEQFF. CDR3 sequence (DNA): TGTGCCAGCAGTGACACAACGGGAGGATACAATGAGCAGTTCTTC.

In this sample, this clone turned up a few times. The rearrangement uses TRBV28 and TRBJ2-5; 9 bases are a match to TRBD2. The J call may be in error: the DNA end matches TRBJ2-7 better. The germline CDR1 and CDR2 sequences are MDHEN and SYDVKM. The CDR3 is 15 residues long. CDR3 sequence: CASSFLAGVINEQYF. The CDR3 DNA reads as TGTGCCAGCAGTTTCTTAGCGGGAGTTATTAACGAGCAGTACTTC.

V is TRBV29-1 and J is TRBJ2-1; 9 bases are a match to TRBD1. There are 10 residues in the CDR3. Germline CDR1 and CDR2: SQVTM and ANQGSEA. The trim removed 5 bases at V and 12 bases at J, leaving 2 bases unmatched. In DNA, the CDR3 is TGCAGCGTTTACAGGGGGCCGCAGTTCTTC. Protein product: CSVYRGPQFF.

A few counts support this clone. CDR3 region: CASSQDRSGSTDTQYF. CDR3 sequence (DNA): TGTGCCAGCAGCCAAGATCGGAGCGGGAGCACAGATACGCAGTATTTT. V is TRBV4-2 and J is TRBJ2-3, with D possibly being TRBD2 (6 bases). Trimming stripped 0 bases from V and 0 bases from J, with 10 bases between. The CDR3 runs to 16 residues. CDR1 is LGHNA, CDR2 YNFKEQ, per germline.

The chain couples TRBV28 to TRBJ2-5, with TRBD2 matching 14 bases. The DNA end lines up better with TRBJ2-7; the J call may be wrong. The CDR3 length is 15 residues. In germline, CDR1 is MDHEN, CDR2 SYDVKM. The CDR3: CASSPGTSGRDEQYF. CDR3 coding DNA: TGTGCCAGCAGTCCCGGGACTAGCGGGAGAGACGAGCAGTACTTC.

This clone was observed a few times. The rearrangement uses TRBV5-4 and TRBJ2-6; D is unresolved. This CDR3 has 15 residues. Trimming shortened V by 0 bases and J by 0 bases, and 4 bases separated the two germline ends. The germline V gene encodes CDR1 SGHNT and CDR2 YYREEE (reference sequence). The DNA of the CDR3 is TGTGCCAGCAGCTTGGCCCTCTCTGGGGCCAACGTCCTGACTTTC. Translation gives CASSLALSGANVLTF. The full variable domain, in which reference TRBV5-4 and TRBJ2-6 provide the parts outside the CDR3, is ETGVTQSPTHLIKTRGQQVTLRCSSQSGHNTVSWYQQALGQGPQFIFQYYREEENGRGNFPPRFSGLQFPNYSSELNVNALELDDSALYLCASSLALSGANVLTFGAGSRLTVL.

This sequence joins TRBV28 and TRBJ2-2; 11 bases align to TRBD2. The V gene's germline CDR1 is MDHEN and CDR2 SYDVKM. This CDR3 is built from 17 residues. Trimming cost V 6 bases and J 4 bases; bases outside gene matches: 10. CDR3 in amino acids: CASRSTSGKSSTGELFF. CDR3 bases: TGTGCCAGCAGGTCGACTAGCGGGAAAAGTAGCACCGGGGAGCTGTTTTTT.

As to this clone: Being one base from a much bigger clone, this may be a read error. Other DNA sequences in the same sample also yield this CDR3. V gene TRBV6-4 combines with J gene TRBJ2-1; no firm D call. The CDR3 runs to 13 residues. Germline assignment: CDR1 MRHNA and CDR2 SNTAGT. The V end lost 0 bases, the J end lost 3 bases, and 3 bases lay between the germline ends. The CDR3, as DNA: TGTGCCAGCAGTGACTCTGACTACAATGAGCAGTTCTTC. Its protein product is CASSDSDYNEQFF.

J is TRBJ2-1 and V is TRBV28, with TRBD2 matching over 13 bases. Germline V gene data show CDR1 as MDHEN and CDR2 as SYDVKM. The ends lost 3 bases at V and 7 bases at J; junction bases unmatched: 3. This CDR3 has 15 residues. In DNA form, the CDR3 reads TGTGCCAGCAGTTTCTGGACTAGCGGGAGTAATGAGCAGTTCTTC. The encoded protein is CASSFWTSGSNEQFF.

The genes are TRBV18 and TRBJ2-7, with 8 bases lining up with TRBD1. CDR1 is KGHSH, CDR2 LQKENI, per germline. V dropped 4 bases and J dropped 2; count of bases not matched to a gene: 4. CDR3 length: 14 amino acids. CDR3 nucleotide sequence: TGTGCCAGCTCACTCGGACAGGGTCCCTACGAGCAGTACTTC. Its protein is CASSLGQGPYEQYF.

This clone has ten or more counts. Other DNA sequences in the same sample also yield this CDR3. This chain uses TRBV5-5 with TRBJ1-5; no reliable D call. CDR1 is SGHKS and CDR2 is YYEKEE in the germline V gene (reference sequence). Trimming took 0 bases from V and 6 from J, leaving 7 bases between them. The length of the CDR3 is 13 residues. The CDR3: CASSLDWGQPQHF. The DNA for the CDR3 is TGTGCCAGCAGCTTGGATTGGGGTCAGCCCCAGCATTTT.

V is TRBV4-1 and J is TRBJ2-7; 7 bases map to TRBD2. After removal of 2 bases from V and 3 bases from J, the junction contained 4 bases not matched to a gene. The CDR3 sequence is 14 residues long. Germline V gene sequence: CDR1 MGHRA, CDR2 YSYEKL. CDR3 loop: CASSQLADYYEQYF. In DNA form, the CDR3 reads TGCGCCAGCAGCCAACTAGCGGATTACTACGAGCAGTACTTC.

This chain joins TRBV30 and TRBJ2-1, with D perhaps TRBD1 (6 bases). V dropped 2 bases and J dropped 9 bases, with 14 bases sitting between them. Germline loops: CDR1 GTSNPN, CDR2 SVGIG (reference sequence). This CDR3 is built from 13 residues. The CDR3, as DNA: TGTGCCTGGAGTTCACAGGGCGGAGGTGAGCAGTTCTTC. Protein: CAWSSQGGGEQFF.